Shown below are 12 T cell receptor beta chains from a single sample sequenced in a study of blood T cells in healthy people across ages. The use of a sample-barcoded 5' primer and a J-beta primer mix characterized a second PCR of roughly 7 to 12 cycles. TCRdb reanalysed the 5' RACE reads using MiXCR and keeps one entry per CDR3 protein. The table lists about a million distinct CDR3 sequences, just over 50% of them singletons. Sequencing was done on a sample of blood. Source of these receptors: a woman between 55 and 75 years old in good health.

There are a few counts of this clonotype. This chain uses TRBV12-3 or TRBV12-4 with TRBJ2-5; D is unresolved. The V gene lost 3 bases and the J gene lost 7 bases, with 6 bases spanning the gap. The CDR3 is 11 residues long. This CDR3 is CASSFDGTQYF. In nucleotides, the CDR3 is TGTGCCAGCAGTTTCGATGGGACCCAGTACTTC.

This clonotype has a handful of counts. Sequence at one end of the junction differs from germline and may be a read error. The chain recombines TRBV10-3 with TRBJ2-1, with 7 bases fitting TRBD2. The CDR3 consists of 14 residues. Germline V gene lookup returns CDR1 ENHRY and CDR2 SYGVKD. The CDR3 region is CAISSTSSYDEQFF. The CDR3 region has the DNA TGTGCCATCAGTTCGACTAGCTCCTACGATGAGCAGTTCTTC.

The J gene is TRBJ1-1, the V gene TRBV20-1; D is unresolved. Germline CDR1 DFQATT, CDR2 SNEGSKA (reference sequence). This CDR3 comprises 11 residues. The CDR3, as DNA: TGCAGGGTTCCATTGAACACTGAAGCTTTCTTT. Protein product: CRVPLNTEAFF.

The gene calls are TRBV29-1 and TRBJ2-2; TRBD1 matches 7 bases. V gave up 7 bases and J gave up 3 bases; unmatched junction bases: 8. The germline V gene encodes CDR1 SQVTM and CDR2 ANQGSEA. The CDR3 spans 14 residues. CDR3 DNA: TGCAGCGCAAAGGGGGCGCTGGACACCGGGGAGCTGTTTTTT. It encodes CSAKGALDTGELFF.

This clonotype occurred a few times. This sequence joins TRBV5-1 and TRBJ2-7; perhaps TRBD1 as D (5 bases). CDR1 SGHRS and CDR2 YFSETQ come from the germline V gene. Deletions cut 0 bases from V and 3 bases from J, with 13 bases between. There are 15 residues in the CDR3. The DNA of the CDR3 is TGCGCCAGCAGCTTGGATTGGGGCCAAGGCTACGAGCAGTACTTC. Encoded protein: CASSLDWGQGYEQYF.

This clonotype showed up just once. The genes are TRBV3-1 and TRBJ2-1, with 8 nucleotides matching TRBD2. CDR1 and CDR2 from the germline V gene are LGHDT and YNNKEL (reference sequence). The CDR3 contains 13 residues. Germline trimming cut 7 bases from V and 10 bases from J; bases unmatched to any gene: 9. CDR3 nucleotides: TGTGCCAGCACCCACGGGGGCGGGAGGGAGCAGTTCTTC. As protein: CASTHGGGREQFF.

This rearrangement joins TRBV5-1 to TRBJ2-7, with 9 bases that match TRBD2. Trimming at V came to 4 bases and at J to 3 bases, leaving 8 bases not matched to a gene. Germline V gives CDR1 SGHRS, CDR2 YFSETQ. This CDR3 is built from 15 residues. The DNA of the CDR3 is TGCGCCAGCAGCCCGGGGACTAGCAGCCTCTACGAGCAGTACTTC. This encodes CASSPGTSSLYEQYF.

J is TRBJ2-3 and V is TRBV28; no clear D. With 6 bases removed from V and 2 bases from J, the gap between germline ends came to 12 bases. CDR3 length equals 14 residues. From germline, CDR1 is MDHEN and CDR2 SYDVKM. The CDR3 DNA reads as TGTGCCAGCAGCCAGGCACCCTCCACAGATACGCAGTATTTT. It translates to CASSQAPSTDTQYF.

The chain carries TRBV20-1 and TRBJ2-1; perhaps TRBD2 as D (6 bases). The CDR3 contains 12 residues. Germline CDR1 is DFQATT and CDR2 is SNEGSKA (reference sequence). V was clipped by 6 bases and J by 4 bases, with 10 bases between them. CDR3 bases: TGCAGTGCAGGGACTGCATACAATGAGCAGTTCTTC. Translated, it gives CSAGTAYNEQFF.

The rearrangement joins TRBV4-1 to TRBJ2-7; 10 nucleotides line up with TRBD2. Trimming took 5 bases from V and 0 from J; bases not matched to a gene: 16. CDR1 and CDR2 (germline): MGHRA, YSYEKL. The CDR3 covers 19 residues. CDR3: CASSYTVRAPSGSSYEQYF. In DNA, the CDR3 is TGCGCCAGCAGCTACACCGTGAGAGCCCCTAGCGGGAGCTCCTACGAGCAGTACTTC.

In this sample, this clonotype turned up a few times. The chain links TRBV6-2 or TRBV6-3 to TRBJ2-5, with TRBD1 as a possible D gene (5 bases). V lost 8 bases, J lost 2 bases, and 9 bases lay in between. The CDR3 length is 12 residues. Germline-derived CDR1 and CDR2 are MNHEY and SVGEGT. CDR3 nucleotides: TGTGCCAGCGAAGACAGTCAAGAGACCCAGTACTTC. Its translation is CASEDSQETQYF.

The genes are TRBV28 and TRBJ2-7; D ambiguous. Per germline, CDR1 MDHEN and CDR2 SYDVKM. Trimming shortened V by 3 bases and J by 4 bases, and 19 bases separated the two germline ends. This CDR3 region has 16 residues. CDR3 sequence reads: CASSFKLADLNYEQYF. In nucleotides, the CDR3 is TGTGCCAGCAGTTTCAAGTTGGCAGACCTTAATTACGAGCAGTACTTC. Complete variable domain (other parts from reference TRBV28 and TRBJ2-7): DVKVTQSSRYLVKRTGEKVFLECVQDMDHENMFWYRQDPGLGLRLIYFSYDVKMKEKGDIPEGYSVSREKKERFSLILESASTNQTSMYLCASSFKLADLNYEQYFGPGTRLTVT.